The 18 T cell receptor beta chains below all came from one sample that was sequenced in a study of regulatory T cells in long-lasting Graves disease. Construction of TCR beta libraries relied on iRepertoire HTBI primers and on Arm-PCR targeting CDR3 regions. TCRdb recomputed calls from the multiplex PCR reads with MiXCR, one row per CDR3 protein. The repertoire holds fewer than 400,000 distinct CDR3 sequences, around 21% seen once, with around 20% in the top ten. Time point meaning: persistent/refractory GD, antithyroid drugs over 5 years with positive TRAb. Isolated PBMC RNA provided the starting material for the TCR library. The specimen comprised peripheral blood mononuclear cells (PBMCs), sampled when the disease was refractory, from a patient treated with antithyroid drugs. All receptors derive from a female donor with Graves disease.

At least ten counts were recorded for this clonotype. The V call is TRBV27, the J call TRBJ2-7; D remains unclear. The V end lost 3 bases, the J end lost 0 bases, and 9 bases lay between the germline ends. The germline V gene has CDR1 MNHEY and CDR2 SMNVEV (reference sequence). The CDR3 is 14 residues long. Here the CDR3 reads CASSFATDSYEQYF. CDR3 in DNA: TGTGCCAGCAGTTTCGCGACCGACTCCTACGAGCAGTACTTC.

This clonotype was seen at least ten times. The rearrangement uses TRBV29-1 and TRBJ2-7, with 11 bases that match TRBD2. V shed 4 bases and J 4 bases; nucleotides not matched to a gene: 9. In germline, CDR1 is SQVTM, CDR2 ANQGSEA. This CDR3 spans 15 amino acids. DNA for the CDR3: TGCAGCGTTGGGGGGGGGACTAGCGGAACTTACGAGCAGTACTTC. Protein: CSVGGGTSGTYEQYF.

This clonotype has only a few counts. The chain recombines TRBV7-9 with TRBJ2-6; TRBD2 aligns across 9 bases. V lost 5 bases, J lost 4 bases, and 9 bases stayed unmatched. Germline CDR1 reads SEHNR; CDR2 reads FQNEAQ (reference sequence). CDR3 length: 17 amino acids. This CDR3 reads CASSPGLAGGGANVLTF. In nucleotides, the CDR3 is TGTGCCAGCAGCCCGGGACTCGCGGGGGGGGGGGCCAACGTCCTGACTTTC.

CDR3 loop: CASSFTVTEDGYTF. The CDR3 bases are TGTGCCAGCAGCTTCACAGTTACAGAAGATGGCTACACCTTC. The chain is built from TRBV5-6 and TRBJ1-2; D remains unclear. V gave up 2 bases and J gave up 6 bases, with 14 bases separating them. CDR1 and CDR2 from the germline V gene are SGHDT and YYEEEE. The CDR3 covers 14 residues. The full variable domain, with the rest looked up from reference TRBV5-6 and TRBJ1-2, is DAGVTQSPTHLIKTRGQQVTLRCSPKSGHDTVSWYQQALGQGPQFIFQYYEEEERQRGNFPDRFSGHQFPNYSSELNVNALLLGDSALYLCASSFTVTEDGYTFGSGTRLTVV.

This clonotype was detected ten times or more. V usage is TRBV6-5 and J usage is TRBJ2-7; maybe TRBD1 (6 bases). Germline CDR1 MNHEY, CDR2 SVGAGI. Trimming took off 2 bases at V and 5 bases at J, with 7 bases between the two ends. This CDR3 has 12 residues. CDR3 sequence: CASSYRGNEQYF. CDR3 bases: TGTGCCAGCAGTTACAGGGGGAACGAGCAGTACTTC.

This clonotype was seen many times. In DNA, the CDR3 is TGTGCCAGCAGCCGAGGGGACACCAGCTACGAGCAGTACTTC. Translated: CASSRGDTSYEQYF. The genes are TRBV11-1 and TRBJ2-7; a possible D gene is TRBD1 (6 bases). The CDR3 is 14 amino acids. The germline CDR1 and CDR2 sequences are SGHAT and FQDESV (reference sequence). Trimming took off 5 bases at V and 3 bases at J, with 14 bases between the two ends.

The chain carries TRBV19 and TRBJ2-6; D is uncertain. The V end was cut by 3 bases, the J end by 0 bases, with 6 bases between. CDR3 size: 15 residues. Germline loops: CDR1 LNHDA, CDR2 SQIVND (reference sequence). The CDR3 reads CASSIMSSGANVLTF. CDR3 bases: TGTGCCAGTAGTATTATGTCCTCTGGGGCCAACGTCCTGACTTTC.

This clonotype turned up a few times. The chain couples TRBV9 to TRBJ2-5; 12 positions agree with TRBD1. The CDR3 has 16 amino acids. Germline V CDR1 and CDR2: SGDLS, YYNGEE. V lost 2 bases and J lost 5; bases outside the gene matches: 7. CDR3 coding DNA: TGTGCCAGCAGCGTCGAGGGGACAGGGGGCCGGGAGACCCAGTACTTC. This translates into CASSVEGTGGRETQYF.

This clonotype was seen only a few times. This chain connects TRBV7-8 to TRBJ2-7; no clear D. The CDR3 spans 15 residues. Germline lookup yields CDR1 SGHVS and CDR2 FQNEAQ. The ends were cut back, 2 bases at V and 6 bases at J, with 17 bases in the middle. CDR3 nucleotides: TGTGCCAGCAGCTTAAGGGCAACAACCCCTAGCGAGCAGTACTTC. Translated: CASSLRATTPSEQYF.

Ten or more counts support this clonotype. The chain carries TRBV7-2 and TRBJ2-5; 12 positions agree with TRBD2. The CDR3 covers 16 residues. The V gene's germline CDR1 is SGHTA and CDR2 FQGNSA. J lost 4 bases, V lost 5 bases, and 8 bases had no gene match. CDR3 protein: CASSPASGRASETQYF. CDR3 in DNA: TGTGCCAGCAGCCCCGCTAGCGGGAGGGCCTCAGAGACCCAGTACTTC.

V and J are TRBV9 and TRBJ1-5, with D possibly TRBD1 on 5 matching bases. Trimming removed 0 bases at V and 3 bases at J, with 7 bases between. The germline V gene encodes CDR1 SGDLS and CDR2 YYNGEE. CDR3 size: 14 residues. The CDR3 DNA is TGTGCCAGCAGCGTAGGGGGGTACAATCAGCCCCAGCATTTT. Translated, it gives CASSVGGYNQPQHF.

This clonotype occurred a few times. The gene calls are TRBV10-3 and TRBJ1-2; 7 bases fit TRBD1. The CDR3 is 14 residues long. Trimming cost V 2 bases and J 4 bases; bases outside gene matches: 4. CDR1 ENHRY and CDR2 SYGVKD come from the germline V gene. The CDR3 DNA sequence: TGTGCCATCAGTGAGAAACAGGGGACCTATGGCTACACCTTC. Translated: CAISEKQGTYGYTF.

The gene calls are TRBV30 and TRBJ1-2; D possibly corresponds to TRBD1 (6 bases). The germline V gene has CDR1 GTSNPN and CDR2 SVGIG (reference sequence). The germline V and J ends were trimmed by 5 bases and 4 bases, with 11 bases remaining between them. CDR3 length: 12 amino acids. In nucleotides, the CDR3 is TGTGCCTGGGGGGGGCAGTTCTATGGCTACACCTTC. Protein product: CAWGGQFYGYTF.

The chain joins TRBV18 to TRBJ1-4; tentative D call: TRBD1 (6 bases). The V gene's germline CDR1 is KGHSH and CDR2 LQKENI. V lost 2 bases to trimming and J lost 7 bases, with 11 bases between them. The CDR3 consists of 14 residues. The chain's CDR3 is CASSPGGSGEKLFF. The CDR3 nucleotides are TGTGCCAGCTCACCAGGGGGCAGCGGTGAAAAACTGTTTTTT.

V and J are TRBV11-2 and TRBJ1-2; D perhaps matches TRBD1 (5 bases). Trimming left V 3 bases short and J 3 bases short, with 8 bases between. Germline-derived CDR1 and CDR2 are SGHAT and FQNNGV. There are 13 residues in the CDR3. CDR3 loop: CASSFRDHYGYTF. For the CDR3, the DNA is TGTGCCAGCAGCTTCAGGGACCACTATGGCTACACCTTC. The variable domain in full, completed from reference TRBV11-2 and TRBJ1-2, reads EAGVAQSPRYKIIEKRQSVAFWCNPISGHATLYWYQQILGQGPKLLIQFQNNGVVDDSQLPKDRFSAERLKGVDSTLKIQPAKLEDSAVYLCASSFRDHYGYTFGSGTRLTVV.

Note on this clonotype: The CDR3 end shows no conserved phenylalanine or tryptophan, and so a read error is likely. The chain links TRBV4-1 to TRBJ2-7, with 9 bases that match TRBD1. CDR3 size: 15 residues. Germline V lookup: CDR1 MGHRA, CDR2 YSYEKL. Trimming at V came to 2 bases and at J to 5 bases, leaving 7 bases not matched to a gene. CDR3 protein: CASSQIDRGINEQYL. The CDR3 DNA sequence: TGCGCCAGCAGCCAAATCGACAGGGGGATCAACGAGCAGTACCTC.

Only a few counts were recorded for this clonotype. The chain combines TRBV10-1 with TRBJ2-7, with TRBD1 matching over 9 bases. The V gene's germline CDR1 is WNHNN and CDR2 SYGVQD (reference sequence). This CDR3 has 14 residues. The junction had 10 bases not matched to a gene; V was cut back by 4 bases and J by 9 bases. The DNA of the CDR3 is TGCGCCAGCAGTGCGGGACAGGGAGATAATTGGCAGTACTTC. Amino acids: CASSAGQGDNWQYF.

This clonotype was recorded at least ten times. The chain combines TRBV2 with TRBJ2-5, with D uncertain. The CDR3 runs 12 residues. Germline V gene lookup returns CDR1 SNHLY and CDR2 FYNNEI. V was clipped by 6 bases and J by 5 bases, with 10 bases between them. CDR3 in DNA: TGTGCCAGCAGGGGTCTAGACGAGACCCAGTACTTC. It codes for CASRGLDETQYF. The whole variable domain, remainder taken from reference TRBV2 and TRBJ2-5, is EPEVTQTPSHQVTQMGQEVILRCVPISNHLYFYWYRQILGQKVEFLVSFYNNEISEKSEIFDDQFSVERPDGSNFTLKIRSTKLEDSAMYFCASRGLDETQYFGPGTRLLVL.